This TCR beta chain was found in a study of T-cell reconstitution after alpha-beta-depleted transplantation in children. CDR3 length equals 13 residues. With 1 base clipped from V and 4 bases from J, the junction kept 4 bases outside the gene matches. The germline V gene has CDR1 DFQATT and CDR2 SNEGSKA (reference sequence). The table lists this clonotype with many counts. Using unique molecular identifiers, the investigators prepared the TCRbeta library. TCRdb redid the calling of the PCR reads with MiXCR, one entry per CDR3 protein. The data contain about 640,000 distinct CDR3 sequences, about 15% of them singletons.

This sequence was found in a human donor who donated a stem cell graft to a child with acute myeloid leukemia. The rearrangement joins TRBV20-1 to TRBJ2-7, with 7 bases fitting TRBD1. Sequences were derived from PBMCs from the stem cell graft donor, sampled from the stem cell graft. The CDR3 region is CSARGRDSYEQYF. In nucleotides, the CDR3 is TGCAGTGCTAGAGGCAGGGACAGTTACGAGCAGTACTTC.